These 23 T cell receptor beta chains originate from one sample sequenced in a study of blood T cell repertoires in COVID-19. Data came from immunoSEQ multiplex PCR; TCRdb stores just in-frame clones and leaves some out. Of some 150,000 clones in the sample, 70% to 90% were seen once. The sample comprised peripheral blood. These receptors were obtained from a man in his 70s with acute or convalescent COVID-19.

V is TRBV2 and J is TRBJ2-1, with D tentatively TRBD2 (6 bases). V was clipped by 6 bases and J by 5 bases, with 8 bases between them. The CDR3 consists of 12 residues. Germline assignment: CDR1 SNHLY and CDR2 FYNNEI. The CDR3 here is CASRWGDNEQFF. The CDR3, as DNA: TGTGCCAGCAGGTGGGGGGACAATGAGCAGTTCTTC. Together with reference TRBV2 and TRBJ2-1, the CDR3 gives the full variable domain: EPEVTQTPSHQVTQMGQEVILRCVPISNHLYFYWYRQILGQKVEFLVSFYNNEISEKSEIFDDQFSVERPDGSNFTLKIRSTKLEDSAMYFCASRWGDNEQFFGPGTRLTVL.

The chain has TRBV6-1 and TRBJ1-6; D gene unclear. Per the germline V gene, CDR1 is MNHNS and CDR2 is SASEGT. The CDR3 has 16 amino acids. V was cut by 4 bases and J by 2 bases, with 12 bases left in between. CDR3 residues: CASSVRGEAYNSPLHF. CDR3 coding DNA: TGTGCCAGCAGTGTTCGGGGAGAGGCCTATAATTCACCCCTCCACTTT.

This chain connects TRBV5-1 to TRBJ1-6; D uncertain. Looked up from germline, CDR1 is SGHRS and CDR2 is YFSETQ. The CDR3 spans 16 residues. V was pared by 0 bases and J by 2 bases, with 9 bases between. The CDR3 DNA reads TGCGCCAGCAGCTTGGATCCGTCCCCCTATAATTCACCCCTCCACTTT. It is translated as CASSLDPSPYNSPLHF. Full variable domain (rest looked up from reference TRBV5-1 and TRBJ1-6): KAGVTQTPRYLIKTRGQQVTLSCSPISGHRSVSWYQQTPGQGLQFLFEYFSETQRNKGNFPGRFSGRQFSNSRSEMNVSTLELGDSALYLCASSLDPSPYNSPLHFGNGTRLTVT.

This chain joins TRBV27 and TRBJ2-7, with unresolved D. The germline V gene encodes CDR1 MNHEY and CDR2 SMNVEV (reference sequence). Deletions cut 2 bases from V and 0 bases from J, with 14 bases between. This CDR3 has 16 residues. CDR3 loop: CASSLDLGWSSYEQYF. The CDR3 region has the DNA TGTGCCAGCAGTTTAGATCTCGGGTGGAGCTCCTACGAGCAGTACTTC.

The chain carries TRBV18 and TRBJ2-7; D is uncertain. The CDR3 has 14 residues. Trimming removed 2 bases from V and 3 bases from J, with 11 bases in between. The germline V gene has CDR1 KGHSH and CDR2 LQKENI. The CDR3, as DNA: TGTGCCAGCTCACCAGTCCCCACACACTACGAGCAGTACTTC. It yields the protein CASSPVPTHYEQYF.

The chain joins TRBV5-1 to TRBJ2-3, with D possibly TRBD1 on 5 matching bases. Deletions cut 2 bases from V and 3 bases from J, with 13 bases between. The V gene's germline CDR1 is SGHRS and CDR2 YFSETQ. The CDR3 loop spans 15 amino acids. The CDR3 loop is CASSFVGDRTDTQYF. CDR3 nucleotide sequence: TGCGCCAGCAGCTTTGTAGGGGATCGGACAGATACGCAGTATTTT. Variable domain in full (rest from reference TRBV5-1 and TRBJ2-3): KAGVTQTPRYLIKTRGQQVTLSCSPISGHRSVSWYQQTPGQGLQFLFEYFSETQRNKGNFPGRFSGRQFSNSRSEMNVSTLELGDSALYLCASSFVGDRTDTQYFGPGTRLTVL.

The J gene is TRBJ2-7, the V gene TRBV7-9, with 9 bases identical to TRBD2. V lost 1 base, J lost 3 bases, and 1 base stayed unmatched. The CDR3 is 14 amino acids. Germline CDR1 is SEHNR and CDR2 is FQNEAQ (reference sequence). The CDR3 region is CASSLGGRVYEQYF. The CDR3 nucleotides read TGTGCCAGCAGCTTAGGCGGGAGGGTCTACGAGCAGTACTTC.

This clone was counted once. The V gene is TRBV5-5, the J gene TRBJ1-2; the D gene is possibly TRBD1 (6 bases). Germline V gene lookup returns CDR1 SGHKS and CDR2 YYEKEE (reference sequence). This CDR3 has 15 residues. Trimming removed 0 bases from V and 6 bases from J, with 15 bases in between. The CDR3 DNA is TGTGCCAGCAGCTTGGTTATATCAGGGGTCGATGGCTACACCTTC. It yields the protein CASSLVISGVDGYTF.

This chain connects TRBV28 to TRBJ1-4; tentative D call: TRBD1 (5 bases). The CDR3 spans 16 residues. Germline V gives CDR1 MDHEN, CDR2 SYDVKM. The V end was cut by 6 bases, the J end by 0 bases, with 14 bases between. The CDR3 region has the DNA TGTGCCAGCAGCAAACAGGAGCTTGCAACTAATGAAAAACTGTTTTTT. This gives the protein CASSKQELATNEKLFF.

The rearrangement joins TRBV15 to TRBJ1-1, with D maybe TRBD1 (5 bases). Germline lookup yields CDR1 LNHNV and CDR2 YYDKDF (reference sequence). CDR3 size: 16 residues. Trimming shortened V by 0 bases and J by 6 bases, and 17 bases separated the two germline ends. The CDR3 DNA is TGTGCCACCAGCAGAGATCCTTTCTCATCGGGGGCTGAAGCTTTCTTT. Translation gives CATSRDPFSSGAEAFF.

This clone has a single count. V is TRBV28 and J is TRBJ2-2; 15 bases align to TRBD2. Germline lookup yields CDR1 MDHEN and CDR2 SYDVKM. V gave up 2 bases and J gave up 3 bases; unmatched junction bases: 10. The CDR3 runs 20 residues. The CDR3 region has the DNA TGTGCCAGCAGTTTACTCAGAGGACTAGCGGGAGGGTTGGACACCGGGGAGCTGTTTTTT. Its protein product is CASSLLRGLAGGLDTGELFF.

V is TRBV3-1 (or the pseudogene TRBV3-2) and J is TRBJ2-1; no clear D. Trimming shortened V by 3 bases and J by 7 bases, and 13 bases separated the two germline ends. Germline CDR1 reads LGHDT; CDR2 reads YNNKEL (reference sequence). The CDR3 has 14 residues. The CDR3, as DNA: TGTGCCAGCAGCCAGCAGGATCGCGTGAATGAGCAGTTCTTC. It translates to CASSQQDRVNEQFF.

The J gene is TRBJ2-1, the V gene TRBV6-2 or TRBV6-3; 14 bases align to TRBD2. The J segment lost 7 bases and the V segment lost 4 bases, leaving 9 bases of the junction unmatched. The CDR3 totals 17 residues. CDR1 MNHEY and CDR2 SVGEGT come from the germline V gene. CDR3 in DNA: TGTGCCAGCAGTTCCATGACTAGCGGGAGGGCCGCAAATGAGCAGTTCTTC. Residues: CASSSMTSGRAANEQFF.

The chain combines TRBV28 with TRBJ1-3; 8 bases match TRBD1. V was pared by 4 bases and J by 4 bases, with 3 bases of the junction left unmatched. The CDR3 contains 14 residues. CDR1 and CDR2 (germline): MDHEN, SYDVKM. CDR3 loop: CASSWDRLGNTIYF. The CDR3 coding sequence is TGTGCCAGCAGTTGGGACAGGCTAGGAAACACCATATATTTT.

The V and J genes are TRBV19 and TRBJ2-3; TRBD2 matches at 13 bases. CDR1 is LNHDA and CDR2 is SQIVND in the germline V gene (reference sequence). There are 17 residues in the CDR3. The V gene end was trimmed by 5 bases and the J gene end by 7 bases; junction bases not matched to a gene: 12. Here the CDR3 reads CASSPLLAGGPVHTQYF. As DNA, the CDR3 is TGTGCCAGTAGTCCGCTACTAGCGGGAGGGCCAGTACATACGCAGTATTTT.

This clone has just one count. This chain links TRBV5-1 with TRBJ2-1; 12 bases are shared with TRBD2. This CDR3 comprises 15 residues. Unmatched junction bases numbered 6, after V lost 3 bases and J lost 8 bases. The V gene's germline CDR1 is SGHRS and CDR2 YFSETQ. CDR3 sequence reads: CASSWTSGNIYEQFF. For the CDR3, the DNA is TGCGCCAGCAGCTGGACTAGCGGGAATATATATGAGCAGTTCTTC.

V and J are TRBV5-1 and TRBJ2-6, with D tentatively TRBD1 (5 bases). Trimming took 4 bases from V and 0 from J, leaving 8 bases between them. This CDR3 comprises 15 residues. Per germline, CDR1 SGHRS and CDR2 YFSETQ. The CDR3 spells CASSLDSSGANVLTF. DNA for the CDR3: TGCGCCAGCAGCCTTGACAGCTCTGGGGCCAACGTCCTGACTTTC.

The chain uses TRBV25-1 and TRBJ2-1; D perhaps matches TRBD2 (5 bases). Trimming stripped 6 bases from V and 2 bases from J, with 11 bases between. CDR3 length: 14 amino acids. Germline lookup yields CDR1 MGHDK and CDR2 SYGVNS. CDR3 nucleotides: TGTGCCAGCAGCGAGCGGACCCCCTACAATGAGCAGTTCTTC. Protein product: CASSERTPYNEQFF.

The CDR3 region has the DNA TGCGCCAGCAGCCAACTAACAGGGAGCTCCTACAATGAGCAGTTCTTC. This codes for CASSQLTGSSYNEQFF. The chain links TRBV4-1 to TRBJ2-1; D perhaps matches TRBD1 (6 bases). Trimming took 2 bases from V and 0 from J, leaving 11 bases between them. The CDR3 covers 16 residues. The germline V gene encodes CDR1 MGHRA and CDR2 YSYEKL.

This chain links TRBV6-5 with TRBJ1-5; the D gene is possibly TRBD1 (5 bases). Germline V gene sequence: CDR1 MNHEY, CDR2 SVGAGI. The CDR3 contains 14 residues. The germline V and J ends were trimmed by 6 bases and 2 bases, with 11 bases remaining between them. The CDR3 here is CASSFQGGNQPQHF. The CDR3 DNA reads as TGTGCCAGCAGCTTCCAGGGCGGCAATCAGCCCCAGCATTTT.

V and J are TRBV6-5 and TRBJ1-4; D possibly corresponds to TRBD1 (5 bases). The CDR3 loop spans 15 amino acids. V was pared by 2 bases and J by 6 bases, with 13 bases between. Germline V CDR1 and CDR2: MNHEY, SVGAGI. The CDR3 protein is CASSYGRAGDEKLFF. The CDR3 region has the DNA TGTGCCAGCAGTTACGGGAGGGCGGGGGATGAAAAACTGTTTTTT.

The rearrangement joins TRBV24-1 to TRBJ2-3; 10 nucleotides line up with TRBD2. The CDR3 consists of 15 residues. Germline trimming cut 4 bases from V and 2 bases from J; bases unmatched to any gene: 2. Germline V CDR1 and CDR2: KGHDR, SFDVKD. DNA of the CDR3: TGTGCCACCAGTGACACTAGCGGGAACACAGATACGCAGTATTTT. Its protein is CATSDTSGNTDTQYF.

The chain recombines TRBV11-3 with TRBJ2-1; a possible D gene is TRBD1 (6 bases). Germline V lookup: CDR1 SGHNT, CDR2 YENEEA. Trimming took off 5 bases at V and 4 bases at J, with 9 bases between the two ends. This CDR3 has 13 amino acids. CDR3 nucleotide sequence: TGTGCCAGCAGCCTAGGACAGTACAATGAGCAGTTCTTC. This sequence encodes CASSLGQYNEQFF.